Included here is one T cell receptor beta chain sequence, with context. Its antigen is unidentified. The sample comes from a study of cytomegalovirus exposure and HLA in healthy donors. Study-level points and caveats: In vitro, three CMV-associated chains proved specific for CMV antigens. Subsequent analysis showed first-cohort TCR clusters tending to co-occur in 120 validation repertoires.

Using immunoSEQ multiplex PCR, the repertoire was profiled, and TCRdb retains in-frame clones only, with some absent. The sample has about 84,000 clones, roughly 93% seen once; the top ten hold 2% to 2.5%. The CDR3 contains 16 residues. The V gene lost 1 base and the J gene lost 6 bases, with 15 bases spanning the gap. From germline, CDR1 is MNHEY and CDR2 SVGAGI. J is TRBJ2-2 and V is TRBV6-5; a possible D gene is TRBD1 (6 bases). This sequence was found in a young man in good health and CMV-seronegative. The material sequenced was PBMCs. Here the CDR3 reads CASSYYGRGRPGELFF. The CDR3 DNA is TGTGCCAGCAGTTACTACGGCAGGGGTCGACCCGGGGAGCTGTTTTTT.